Listed here are 26 T cell receptor beta chains from one sample, sequenced in a study of STAT3 mutations in large granular lymphocyte leukemia. Study-wide results and caveats: At least one immunodominant TCR beta clonotype appeared in every T-cell large granular lymphocyte leukemia patient.

Method: immunoSEQ multiplex PCR; TCRdb's copy keeps in-frame clones and lacks some. The repertoire holds about 42,000 clones, with 81% as singletons. Antigen specificity for these receptors is unknown. The material sequenced was PBMCs. The receptors come from a human donor with T large granular lymphocyte leukemia. Some clones in this sample may be carry-over from other donors' samples.

This chain links TRBV28 with TRBJ1-5; D gene ambiguous. Germline V gene sequence: CDR1 MDHEN, CDR2 SYDVKM. V lost 7 bases and J 0 bases, leaving 7 bases between the germline ends. This CDR3 comprises 13 residues. The CDR3 sequence is CASTINSNQPQHF. As DNA, the CDR3 is TGTGCCAGCACCATTAATAGCAATCAGCCCCAGCATTTT. The whole variable domain, remainder taken from reference TRBV28 and TRBJ1-5, is DVKVTQSSRYLVKRTGEKVFLECVQDMDHENMFWYRQDPGLGLRLIYFSYDVKMKEKGDIPEGYSVSREKKERFSLILESASTNQTSMYLCASTINSNQPQHFGDGTRLSIL.

The chain is built from TRBV14 and TRBJ2-5, with a tentative D call TRBD1 (6 bases). V lost 1 base to trimming and J lost 0 bases, with 12 bases between them. This CDR3 comprises 16 residues. CDR1 SGHDN and CDR2 FVKESK come from the germline V gene. CDR3 bases: TGTGCCAGCAGCCAAGGCCAATGGACAGACCAAGAGACCCAGTACTTC. Translation: CASSQGQWTDQETQYF.

This clone was seen a single time. The CDR3: CAYSGGGTDTQYF. The CDR3 DNA follows: TGTGCCTATTCGGGGGGGGGCACAGATACGCAGTATTTT. The chain carries TRBV30 and TRBJ2-3, with 8 bases aligning to TRBD2. This CDR3 spans 13 amino acids. V lost 7 bases to trimming and J lost 1 base; unmatched junction nucleotides: 4. The germline V gene has CDR1 GTSNPN and CDR2 SVGIG (reference sequence).

A few counts support this clone. V gene TRBV6-5 combines with J gene TRBJ1-6; TRBD1 matches at 7 bases. Looked up from germline, CDR1 is MNHEY and CDR2 is SVGAGI. This CDR3 has 16 amino acids. The trim removed 0 bases at V and 8 bases at J, leaving 7 bases unmatched. The CDR3 nucleotides are TGTGCCAGCAGTTACTCGATTGTAACAGGGGATTCACCCCTCCACTTT. As protein: CASSYSIVTGDSPLHF.

The chain is built from TRBV20-1 and TRBJ2-7, with TRBD1 as a possible D gene (6 bases). Germline assignment: CDR1 DFQATT and CDR2 SNEGSKA (reference sequence). Trimming removed 3 bases at V and 3 bases at J, with 6 bases between. This CDR3 contains 11 residues. CDR3 sequence reads: CSARDSYEQYF. In nucleotides, the CDR3 is TGCAGTGCTAGGGACAGCTACGAGCAGTACTTC.

The CDR3 DNA sequence: TGTGCCAGCAGTTTAGAATCGGGGGGCAGCACCGGGGAGCTGTTTTTT. It specifies CASSLESGGSTGELFF. The chain is built from TRBV28 and TRBJ2-2; maybe TRBD2 (7 bases). This CDR3 contains 16 residues. In germline, CDR1 is MDHEN, CDR2 SYDVKM. With 2 bases removed from V and 4 bases from J, the gap between germline ends came to 14 bases. Complete variable domain (other parts from reference TRBV28 and TRBJ2-2): DVKVTQSSRYLVKRTGEKVFLECVQDMDHENMFWYRQDPGLGLRLIYFSYDVKMKEKGDIPEGYSVSREKKERFSLILESASTNQTSMYLCASSLESGGSTGELFFGEGSRLTVL.

The table lists this clone with a count of one. This chain connects TRBV27 to TRBJ1-5; D is possibly TRBD1 (5 bases). The CDR3 contains 14 residues. V lost 0 bases, J lost 7 bases, and 10 bases lay in between. CDR1 and CDR2 (germline): MNHEY, SMNVEV (reference sequence). Here the CDR3 DNA reads TGTGCCAGCAGTTTATCGATGGGGGAGCAGCCCCAGCATTTT. This encodes CASSLSMGEQPQHF.

This chain links TRBV6-1 with TRBJ1-1; D call uncertain. Germline loops: CDR1 MNHNS, CDR2 SASEGT. The CDR3 extends over 13 amino acids. Deletions cut 3 bases from V and 4 bases from J, with 9 bases between. This CDR3 is CASSEGWGTEAFF. CDR3 DNA sequence: TGTGCCAGCAGTGAGGGCTGGGGCACTGAAGCTTTCTTT.

This sequence joins TRBV5-1 and TRBJ2-7; D uncertain. Per the germline V gene, CDR1 is SGHRS and CDR2 is YFSETQ. The CDR3 contains 13 residues. V was trimmed by 4 bases and J by 1 base, leaving 9 bases between them. CDR3 coding DNA: TGCGCCAGCAGCGAAACACCTTCCTACGAGCAGTACTTC. Translating gives CASSETPSYEQYF.

J is TRBJ1-1 and V is TRBV4-2; a possible D gene is TRBD1 (6 bases). V was shortened by 1 base and J by 1 base, with 13 bases between the two germline ends. CDR3 size: 16 residues. Per the germline V gene, CDR1 is LGHNA and CDR2 is YNFKEQ. The CDR3 nucleotides read TGTGCCAGCAGCCAAGTCCGGGGGGCCTCGAACACTGAAGCTTTCTTT. Protein sequence: CASSQVRGASNTEAFF.

This clone was seen once. The chain has TRBV28 and TRBJ1-5; 7 bases agree with TRBD1. V trimming: 2 bases; J trimming: 5 bases; junction bases outside the gene matches: 3. This CDR3 is built from 14 residues. The V gene's germline CDR1 is MDHEN and CDR2 SYDVKM. CDR3: CASSLPDRYQPQHF. The DNA for the CDR3 is TGTGCCAGCAGTTTACCGGACAGGTATCAGCCCCAGCATTTT.

The gene calls are TRBV6-4 and TRBJ1-2; a possible D gene is TRBD1 (6 bases). The germline V gene encodes CDR1 MRHNA and CDR2 SNTAGT. Trimming removed 6 bases at V and 5 bases at J, with 10 bases between. The CDR3 length is 12 residues. The DNA of the CDR3 is TGTGCCAGCAGGCAGGGGTGGTATGGCTACACCTTC. Encoded protein: CASRQGWYGYTF.

The chain recombines TRBV19 with TRBJ1-2; no clear D gene. Germline assignment: CDR1 LNHDA and CDR2 SQIVND (reference sequence). V dropped 5 bases and J dropped 5 bases, with 18 bases sitting between them. The CDR3 sequence is 15 residues long. The CDR3 spells CASSSPSRSSYGYTF. The CDR3 DNA reads TGTGCCAGTAGTTCCCCGAGCAGGAGCTCTTATGGCTACACCTTC.

This sequence joins TRBV5-6 and TRBJ2-1; D possibly matches TRBD1 or TRBD2 (5 bases each). V gave up 0 bases and J gave up 5 bases, with 15 bases separating them. Germline V gene data show CDR1 as SGHDT and CDR2 as YYEEEE. This CDR3 contains 16 residues. DNA of the CDR3: TGTGCCAGCAGCTTGGCCGTGTCCGGGGCGCACAATGAGCAGTTCTTC. Residues: CASSLAVSGAHNEQFF.

This chain uses TRBV29-1 with TRBJ2-5; D possibly corresponds to TRBD2 (6 bases). Germline CDR1 and CDR2: SQVTM and ANQGSEA. Trimming pared 4 bases from V and 5 bases from J, leaving 14 bases between. This CDR3 has 13 amino acids. The CDR3 DNA sequence: TGCAGCGTTGTAGCTAGCGAAGGGGAGACCCAGTACTTC. Its translation: CSVVASEGETQYF.

V is TRBV4-1 and J is TRBJ2-5; D might be TRBD1 (6 bases). Germline V gene data show CDR1 as MGHRA and CDR2 as YSYEKL. CDR3 length: 16 amino acids. V dropped 0 bases and J dropped 4 bases, with 15 bases sitting between them. The CDR3 region is CASSQDERQGPETQYF. The CDR3 DNA reads as TGCGCCAGCAGCCAAGATGAACGCCAGGGGCCAGAGACCCAGTACTTC.

The chain is built from TRBV5-1 and TRBJ2-3; 11 nucleotides match TRBD2. V lost 0 bases and J lost 0; bases outside the gene matches: 3. CDR1 and CDR2 (germline): SGHRS, YFSETQ. CDR3 length equals 17 residues. CDR3 bases: TGCGCCAGCAGCTTGGTGTCTAGCGGGGGGAGCACAGATACGCAGTATTTT. Translation gives CASSLVSSGGSTDTQYF.

On this clone itself: Other DNA variants within this sample encode the same CDR3. The chain recombines TRBV5-1 with TRBJ2-1, with D possibly TRBD2 on 6 matching bases. Trimming stripped 0 bases from V and 6 bases from J, with 13 bases between. This CDR3 region has 15 residues. Germline-derived CDR1 and CDR2 are SGHRS and YFSETQ. The CDR3: CASSLALLAGNEQFF. The CDR3, as DNA: TGCGCCAGCAGCTTGGCCTTACTAGCTGGCAATGAGCAGTTCTTC.

This clone was observed once. The chain joins TRBV5-1 to TRBJ2-1, with D possibly called TRBD1 or TRBD2 (7 bases each). Per the germline V gene, CDR1 is SGHRS and CDR2 is YFSETQ. Between the trimmed V and J ends, which lost 1 base and 6 bases, there was a span of 14 bases. The CDR3 is made up of 15 amino acids. CDR3 nucleotides: TGCGCCAGCAGCTTGCAGGGGGGGCCTGGCAATGAGCAGTTCTTC. This translates into CASSLQGGPGNEQFF.

J is TRBJ1-2 and V is TRBV4-1; 8 nucleotides agree with TRBD1. V was clipped by 2 bases and J by 5 bases; unmatched bases: 4. Per germline, CDR1 MGHRA and CDR2 YSYEKL. The CDR3 has 14 residues. The CDR3 region has the DNA TGCGCCAGCAGCCAATCTCAGGGGGCATATGGCTACACCTTC. This gives the protein CASSQSQGAYGYTF.

The gene calls are TRBV10-3 and TRBJ1-2; TRBD1 matches at 8 bases. V was pared by 6 bases and J by 3 bases, with 6 bases of the junction left unmatched. The CDR3 totals 14 residues. The V gene's germline CDR1 is ENHRY and CDR2 SYGVKD. The CDR3 DNA reads TGTGCCATCAGAGACCGGACAGGGCACTATGGCTACACCTTC. It translates to CAIRDRTGHYGYTF.

V and J are TRBV5-1 and TRBJ2-7, with D perhaps matching TRBD1 (6 bases). V was cut by 2 bases and J by 6 bases, with 18 bases left in between. CDR3 length equals 15 residues. From germline, CDR1 is SGHRS and CDR2 YFSETQ. This chain's CDR3 is CASSFLGQGYGEQYF. The CDR3 DNA reads TGCGCCAGCAGCTTCTTGGGGCAGGGGTACGGCGAGCAGTACTTC.

This clone was observed a handful of times. The chain carries TRBV15 and TRBJ2-7; 9 bases are a match to TRBD2. This CDR3 is 17 amino acids long. Germline V gene lookup returns CDR1 LNHNV and CDR2 YYDKDF (reference sequence). The CDR3 coding sequence is TGTGCCACCAGCAGAGATGTCGAGGGGACTAGCTCCGACGAGCAGTACGTC. Its protein product is CATSRDVEGTSSDEQYV.

The rearrangement uses TRBV27 and TRBJ2-1, with D perhaps TRBD2 (7 bases). The V end lost 3 bases, the J end lost 7 bases, and 13 bases lay between the germline ends. The CDR3 runs to 14 residues. Per the germline V gene, CDR1 is MNHEY and CDR2 is SMNVEV (reference sequence). The CDR3 here is CASSLGRGGNEQFF. In DNA, the CDR3 is TGTGCCAGCAGTTTGGGGAGGGGGGGGAATGAGCAGTTCTTC.

The chain employs TRBV15 and TRBJ2-4; possibly TRBD2 for D (5 bases). This CDR3 is built from 21 residues. Trimming shortened V by 5 bases and J by 0 bases, and 29 bases separated the two germline ends. Per the germline V gene, CDR1 is LNHNV and CDR2 is YYDKDF (reference sequence). The CDR3 bases are TGTGCCACCAGCTTTCCAGGCCAGGTAGGCATCCTGAGCGGAGCCAAAAACATTCAGTACTTC. It codes for CATSFPGQVGILSGAKNIQYF.

The rearrangement links TRBV5-1 to TRBJ2-7, with 8 bases identical to TRBD2. CDR1 and CDR2 from the germline V gene are SGHRS and YFSETQ. There are 14 residues in the CDR3. Unmatched junction bases numbered 5, after V lost 3 bases and J lost 3 bases. DNA for the CDR3: TGCGCCAGCAGCTATAGCGGGGCACTCTACGAGCAGTACTTC. Encoded protein: CASSYSGALYEQYF.